These T cell receptor beta chains were read from a single sample in a study of PD-1 blockade in mismatch repair-deficient tumors. The table came from immunoSEQ multiplex PCR; TCRdb's copy has only in-frame clones and leaves some out. This table holds 40,000 to 65,000 clones, about 84% found once. Sequencing used peripheral blood, obtained 20 weeks after starting pembrolizumab. Every receptor here comes from an adult with mismatch repair-deficient cancer. Each CDR3 is given with its conserved first and last residue.

CDR3aa | v_gene
CSVVGQGAYNEQFF | TRBV29-1
CASSFDFAGRNTQYF | TRBV11-2
CASSQRAVEAFF | TRBV14
CASSTSGLVENIQYF | TRBV9
CAISTGEYTEAFF | TRBV10-3
CASSLGTGGKNTEAFF | TRBV4-2
CASSSDRAIGANVLTF | TRBV7-9
CASSLDVQRTNYGYTF | TRBV5-1
CAWNRDKTSYEQYF | TRBV30
CASNLDRGLIYGYTF | TRBV6-1
CASGLVPLAGDSRRWDGELFF | TRBV12-5
CASSGRRRLNTEAFF | TRBV6-1
CASTRGGLNTEAFF | TRBV27
CASSLAGGSNEQFF | TRBV5-1
CASSLDSAGSNQPQHF | TRBV11-2
CASSGSGSTDTQYF | TRBV2
CASRLRGSPPLDEQFF | TRBV6-6
CASSLDGVQAQYF | TRBV7-2
CASSVGNGELFF | TRBV9
CASSLGQRQETQYF | TRBV5-6
CASSAKGGTTDTQYF | TRBV9
CASSSERDSPQGEQYF | TRBV7-9
CASSPGTGRNEQYF | TRBV5-1
CASIESGRGGGTEAFF | TRBV7-9
CASSQDFQLGYTGELFF | TRBV4-1
CASRSRGNQPQHF | TRBV6-5
CASSYGTGFYGYTF | TRBV6-5
CASSGRGFGTKEQYF | TRBV27
CATRLGEGEQFF | TRBV10-3
CASSLGTASGANVLTF | TRBV4-1
CASTAGGGIRPGELFF | TRBV5-4
CASSETGAKNIQYF | TRBV25-1
CASSLLRTGASKNIQYF | TRBV5-6
CASSLLAVWTGELFF | TRBV7-9
CASRRTSGRFGETQYF | TRBV19
CASSQWANSEQYF | TRBV14
CASTGYLSGELFF | TRBV6-1
CASQTGTSVYEQYF | TRBV6-6
CASSLEVVSGNTIYF | TRBV7-8
CASSFASGEYNEQFF | TRBV5-4
CASSLYPGQNEQYF | TRBV5-6
CASSLAGSNGETQYF | TRBV6-1
CASSIDREGTEAFF | TRBV19
CASSEWGTGGRGYTF | TRBV25-1
CASSFLADFSYEQYF | TRBV9
CASSEWTYSGANVLTF | TRBV6-1
CAISDPASPSGELFF | TRBV10-3
CATSPRRAEKLFF | TRBV19
CASSLGLDRDYGYTF | TRBV5-4
CASSNSGRVLFF | TRBV2
CASSPRQGLNTEAFF | TRBV6-6
CASSSRSGTGTEQYF | TRBV7-3
CASSETVSSYEQYF | TRBV2
CASNWASGNTDTQYF | TRBV5-4
CAISVKRAQGKGRVHTDTQYF | TRBV10-3
CASSLTGAYNEQFF | TRBV5-5
CASSQGGAYTEAFF | TRBV14
CATRTGSSGNTIYF | TRBV19